This TCR beta chain was identified during a study of CD8 T cells in ankylosing spondylitis. Study outcomes and limitations: In ankylosing spondylitis blood, a motif of roughly eight highly homologous TCR beta variants appeared characteristic.

Via MiXCR, TCRdb re-called the 5' RACE reads, giving one row per CDR3 protein. This table has a few hundred thousand distinct CDR3 sequences, around a tenth appearing once. This clonotype was recorded at least ten times. The antigen is not known. This receptor was identified in a female donor with ankylosing spondylitis or in good health (not recorded which). Sequencing was carried out using blood, either unsorted or a sorted T cell fraction (not recorded which).

CDR3 sequence (DNA): TGTGCCAGCAGTCCTCCCCCGACTAGCGGGAGTTTTAATACCGGGGAGCTGTTTTTT. Its protein product is CASSPPPTSGSFNTGELFF. The chain recombines TRBV25-1 with TRBJ2-2, with 12 bases matching TRBD2. The CDR3 extends over 19 amino acids. V shed 5 bases, J shed 5 bases, and the junction held 15 bases outside the gene matches. Germline values: CDR1 MGHDK, CDR2 SYGVNS. The whole variable domain, remainder taken from reference TRBV25-1 and TRBJ2-2, is EADIYQTPRYLVIGTGKKITLECSQTMGHDKMYWYQQDPGMELHLIHYSYGVNSTEKGDLSSESTVSRIRTEHFPLTLESARPSHTSQYLCASSPPPTSGSFNTGELFFGEGSRLTVL.